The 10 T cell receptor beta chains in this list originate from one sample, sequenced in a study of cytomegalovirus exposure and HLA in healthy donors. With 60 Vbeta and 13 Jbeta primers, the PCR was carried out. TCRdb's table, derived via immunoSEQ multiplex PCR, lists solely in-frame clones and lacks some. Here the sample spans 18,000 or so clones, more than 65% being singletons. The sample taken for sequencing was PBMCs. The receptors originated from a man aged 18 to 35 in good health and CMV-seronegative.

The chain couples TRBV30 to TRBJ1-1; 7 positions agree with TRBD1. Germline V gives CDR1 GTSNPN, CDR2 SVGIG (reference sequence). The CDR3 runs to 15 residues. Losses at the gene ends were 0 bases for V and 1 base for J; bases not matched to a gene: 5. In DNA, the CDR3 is TGTGCCTGGAGTGTAAAGGGGGCAACGAACACTGAAGCTTTCTTT. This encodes CAWSVKGATNTEAFF.

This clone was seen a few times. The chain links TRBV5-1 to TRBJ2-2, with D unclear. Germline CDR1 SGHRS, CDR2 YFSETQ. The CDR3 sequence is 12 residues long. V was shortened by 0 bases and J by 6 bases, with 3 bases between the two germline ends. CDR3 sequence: CASSLASGELFF. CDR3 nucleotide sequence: TGCGCCAGCAGCTTGGCTTCCGGGGAGCTGTTTTTT.

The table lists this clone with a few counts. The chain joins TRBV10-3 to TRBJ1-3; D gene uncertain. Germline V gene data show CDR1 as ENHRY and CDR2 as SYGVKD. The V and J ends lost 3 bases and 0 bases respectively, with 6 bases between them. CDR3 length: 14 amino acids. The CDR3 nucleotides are TGTGCCATCAGTGAACTGAGCTCTGGAAACACCATATATTTT. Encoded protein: CAISELSSGNTIYF.

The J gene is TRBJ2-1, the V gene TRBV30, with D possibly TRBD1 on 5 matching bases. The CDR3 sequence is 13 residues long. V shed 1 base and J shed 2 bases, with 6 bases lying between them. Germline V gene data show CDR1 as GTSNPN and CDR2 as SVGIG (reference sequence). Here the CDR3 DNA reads TGTGCCTGGAGTGCAGGGACCTACAATGAGCAGTTCTTC. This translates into CAWSAGTYNEQFF.

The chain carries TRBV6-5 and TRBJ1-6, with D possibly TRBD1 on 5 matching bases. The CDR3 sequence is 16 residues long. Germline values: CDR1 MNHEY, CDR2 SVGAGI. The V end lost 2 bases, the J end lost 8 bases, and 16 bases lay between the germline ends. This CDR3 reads CASSYPVVGGYSPLHF. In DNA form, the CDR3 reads TGTGCCAGCAGTTACCCCGTCGTCGGGGGGTATTCACCCCTCCACTTT.

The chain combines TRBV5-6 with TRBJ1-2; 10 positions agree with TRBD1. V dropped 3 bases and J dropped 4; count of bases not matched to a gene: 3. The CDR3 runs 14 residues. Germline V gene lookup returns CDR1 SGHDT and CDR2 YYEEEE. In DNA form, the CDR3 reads TGTGCCAGCAGCTCGGACAGGGGGAGCTATGGCTACACCTTC. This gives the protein CASSSDRGSYGYTF.

CDR3 loop: CASSQGQRYGYTF. CDR3 coding DNA: TGTGCCAGCAGTCAGGGACAGCGGTATGGCTACACCTTC. The chain combines TRBV6-5 with TRBJ1-2; 7 nucleotides match TRBD1. Germline CDR1 MNHEY, CDR2 SVGAGI. The CDR3 totals 13 residues. V lost 5 bases, J lost 5 bases, and 5 bases stayed unmatched.

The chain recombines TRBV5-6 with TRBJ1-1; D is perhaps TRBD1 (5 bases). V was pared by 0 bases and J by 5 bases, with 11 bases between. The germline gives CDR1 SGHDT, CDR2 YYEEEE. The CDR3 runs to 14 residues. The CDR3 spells CASSLVGAETEAFF. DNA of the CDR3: TGTGCCAGCAGCTTGGTAGGGGCAGAGACTGAAGCTTTCTTT.

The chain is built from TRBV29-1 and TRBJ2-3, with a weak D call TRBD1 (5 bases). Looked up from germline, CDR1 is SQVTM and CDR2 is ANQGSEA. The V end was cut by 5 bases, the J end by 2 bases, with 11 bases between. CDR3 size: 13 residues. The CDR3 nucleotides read TGCAGCGTTCAAGGCAGGGTCACAGATACGCAGTATTTT. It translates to CSVQGRVTDTQYF.

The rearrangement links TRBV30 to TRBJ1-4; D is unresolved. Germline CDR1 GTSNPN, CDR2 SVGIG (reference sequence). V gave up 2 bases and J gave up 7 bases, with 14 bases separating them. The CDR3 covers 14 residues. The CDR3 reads CAWSPPDFGEKLFF. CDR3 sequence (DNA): TGTGCCTGGAGTCCACCGGACTTCGGTGAAAAACTGTTTTTT.